This record looks at one T cell receptor (beta chain) sequence and its context. Its specificity is unknown. These data belong to a study of CXCR3-negative and CXCR3-positive naive CD8 T cells. Study-level findings and limits: Whereas memory cells differed, naive CXCR3-negative and CXCR3-positive cells shared similar TRBV-TRBJ usage. The study found more hydrophobic TRB CDR3s in CXCR3-positive naive cells than in CXCR3-negative naive cells. Each naive subset displayed comparably high diversity, whereas memory CD8+ cells displayed much lower diversity.

Triplicate sorts of 300,000 cells per CD8+ subset. Naive CD8+ T cells showed a CD45RO-CCR7+CD27+CD95- phenotype. 5' RACE that incorporated UMI labels was used to prepare the TRB cDNA libraries. Following a re-call of the 5' RACE reads, TCRdb has one entry per CDR3 protein and lacks DNA. Seen in this sample are roughly 99,000 distinct CDR3 sequences; the ten most common clones hold roughly 1.1%. The source is a human donor in good health. Some clones in this sample may be carry-over from other donors' samples. Sequenced sample: naive CXCR3+ CD8+ T cells from blood. Noted subset: CD45RO-CCR7+CD27+CD95- naive CD8+ T cells expressing CXCR3 (TNR3+).

The CDR3 sequence: CSVEDEGLAAYEQYF. V and J are TRBV29-1 and TRBJ2-7; the TCRdb D gene call, TRBD2, has no DNA to confirm it. This CDR3 is 15 amino acids long. Germline CDR1 reads SQVTM; CDR2 reads ANQGSEA.